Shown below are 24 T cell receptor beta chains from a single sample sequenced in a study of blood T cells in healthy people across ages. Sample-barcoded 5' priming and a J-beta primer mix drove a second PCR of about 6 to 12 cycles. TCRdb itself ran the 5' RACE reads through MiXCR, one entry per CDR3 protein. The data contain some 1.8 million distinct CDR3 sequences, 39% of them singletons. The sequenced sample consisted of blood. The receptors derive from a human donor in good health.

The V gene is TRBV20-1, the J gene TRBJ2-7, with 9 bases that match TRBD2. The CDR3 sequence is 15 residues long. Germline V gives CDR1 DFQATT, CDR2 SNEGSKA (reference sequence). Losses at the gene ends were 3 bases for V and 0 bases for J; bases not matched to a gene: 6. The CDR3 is CSASFFSGSSYEQYF. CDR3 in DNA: TGCAGTGCTAGTTTTTTTAGCGGGAGCTCCTACGAGCAGTACTTC.

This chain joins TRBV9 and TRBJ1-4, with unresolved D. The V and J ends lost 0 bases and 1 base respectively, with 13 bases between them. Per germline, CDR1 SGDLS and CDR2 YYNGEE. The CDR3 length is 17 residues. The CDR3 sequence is CASSVDGRRGTNEKLFF. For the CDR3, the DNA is TGTGCCAGCAGCGTAGATGGCAGGCGGGGAACTAATGAAAAACTGTTTTTT.

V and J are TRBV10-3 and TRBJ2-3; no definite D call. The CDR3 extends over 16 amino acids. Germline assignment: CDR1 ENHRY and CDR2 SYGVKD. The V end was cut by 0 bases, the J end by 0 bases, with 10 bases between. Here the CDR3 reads CAISESLRISTDTQYF. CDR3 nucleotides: TGTGCCATCAGTGAGTCGCTGAGAATAAGCACAGATACGCAGTATTTT.

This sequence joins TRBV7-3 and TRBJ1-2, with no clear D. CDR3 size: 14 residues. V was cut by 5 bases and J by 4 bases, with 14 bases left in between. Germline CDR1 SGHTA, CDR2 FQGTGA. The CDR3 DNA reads TGTGCCAGCAGCCAAGGTCCAGATTTCTATGGCTACACCTTC. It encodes CASSQGPDFYGYTF.

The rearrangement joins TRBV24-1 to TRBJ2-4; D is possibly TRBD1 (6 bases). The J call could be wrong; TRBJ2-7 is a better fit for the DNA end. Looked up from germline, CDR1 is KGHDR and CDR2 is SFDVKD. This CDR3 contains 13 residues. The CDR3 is CATSKQGTNEQYF. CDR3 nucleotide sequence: TGTGCCACCAGTAAACAGGGTACGAACGAGCAGTACTTC.

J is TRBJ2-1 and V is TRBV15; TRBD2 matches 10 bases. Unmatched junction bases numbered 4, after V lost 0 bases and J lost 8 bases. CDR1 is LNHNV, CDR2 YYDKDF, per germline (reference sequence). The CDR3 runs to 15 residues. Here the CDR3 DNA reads TGTGCCACCAGCAGAGAACTAGCGGGGACCGATGAGCAGTTCTTC. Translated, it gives CATSRELAGTDEQFF.

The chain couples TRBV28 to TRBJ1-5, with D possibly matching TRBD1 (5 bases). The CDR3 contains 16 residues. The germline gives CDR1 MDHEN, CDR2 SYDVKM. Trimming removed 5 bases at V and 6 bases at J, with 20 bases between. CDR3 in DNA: TGTGCCAGCAGTATTACCGGGGCCGGGGTTAGTCAGCCCCAGCATTTT. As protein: CASSITGAGVSQPQHF.

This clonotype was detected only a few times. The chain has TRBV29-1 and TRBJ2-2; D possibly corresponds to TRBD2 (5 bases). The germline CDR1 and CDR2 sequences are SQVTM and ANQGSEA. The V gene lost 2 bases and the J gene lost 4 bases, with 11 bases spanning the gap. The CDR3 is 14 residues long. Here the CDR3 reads CSVERGIGTGELFF. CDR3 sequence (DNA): TGCAGCGTTGAACGAGGGATCGGCACCGGGGAGCTGTTTTTT.

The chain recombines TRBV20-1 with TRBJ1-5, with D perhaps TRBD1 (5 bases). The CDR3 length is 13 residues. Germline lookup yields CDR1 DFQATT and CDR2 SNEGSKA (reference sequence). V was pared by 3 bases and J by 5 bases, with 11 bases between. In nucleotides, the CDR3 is TGCAGTGCTAGTGTGTGGGGGGATCAGCCCCAGCATTTT. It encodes CSASVWGDQPQHF.

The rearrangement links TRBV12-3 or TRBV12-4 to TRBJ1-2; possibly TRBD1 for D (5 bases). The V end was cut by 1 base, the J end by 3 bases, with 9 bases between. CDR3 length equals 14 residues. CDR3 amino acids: CASSLGAGYYGYTF. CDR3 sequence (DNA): TGTGCCAGCAGTTTAGGGGCAGGGTACTATGGCTACACCTTC.

The CDR3 DNA sequence: TGTGCCAGCAGCGGATACGGACGGGAGGGAGATACGCAGTATTTT. Protein sequence: CASSGYGREGDTQYF. The chain recombines TRBV7-2 with TRBJ2-3; 8 nucleotides match TRBD2. This CDR3 has 15 amino acids. Trimming at V came to 5 bases and at J to 5 bases, leaving 9 bases not matched to a gene. The germline CDR1 and CDR2 sequences are SGHTA and FQGNSA.

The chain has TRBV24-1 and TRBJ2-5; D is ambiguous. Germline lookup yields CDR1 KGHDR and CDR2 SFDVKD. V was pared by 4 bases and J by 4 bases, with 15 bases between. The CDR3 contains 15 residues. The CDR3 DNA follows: TGTGCCACCAGTGACCCCAGCTCTTGGGGAGAGACCCAGTACTTC. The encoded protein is CATSDPSSWGETQYF.

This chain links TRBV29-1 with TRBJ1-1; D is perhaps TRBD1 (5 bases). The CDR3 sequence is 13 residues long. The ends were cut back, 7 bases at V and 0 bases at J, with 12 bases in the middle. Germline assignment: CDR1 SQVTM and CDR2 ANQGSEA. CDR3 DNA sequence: TGCAGCGCTGCGGGACTGATGAACACTGAAGCTTTCTTT. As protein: CSAAGLMNTEAFF.

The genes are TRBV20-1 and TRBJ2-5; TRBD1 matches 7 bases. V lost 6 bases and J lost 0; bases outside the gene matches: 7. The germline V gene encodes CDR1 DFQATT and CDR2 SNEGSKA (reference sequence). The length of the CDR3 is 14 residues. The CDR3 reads CSATGQTYQETQYF. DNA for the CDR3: TGCAGTGCAACGGGACAGACGTACCAAGAGACCCAGTACTTC.

The CDR3: CASSRRDRSYNEQFF. For the CDR3, the DNA is TGTGCCAGCAGTCGAAGGGACAGAAGTTACAATGAGCAGTTCTTC. The rearrangement joins TRBV7-2 to TRBJ2-1, with 7 bases matching TRBD1. J was trimmed by 4 bases and V by 6 bases; bases with no gene match: 9. The CDR3 has 15 residues. Germline V gives CDR1 SGHTA, CDR2 FQGNSA.

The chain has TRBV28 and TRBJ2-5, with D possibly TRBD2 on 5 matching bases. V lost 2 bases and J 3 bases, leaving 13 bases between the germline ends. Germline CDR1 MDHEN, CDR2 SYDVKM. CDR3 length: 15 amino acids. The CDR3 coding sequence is TGTGCCAGCAGTTTACCGGGCGGGCGGAAAGAGACCCAGTACTTC. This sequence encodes CASSLPGGRKETQYF. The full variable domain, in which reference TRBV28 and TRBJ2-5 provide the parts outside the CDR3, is DVKVTQSSRYLVKRTGEKVFLECVQDMDHENMFWYRQDPGLGLRLIYFSYDVKMKEKGDIPEGYSVSREKKERFSLILESASTNQTSMYLCASSLPGGRKETQYFGPGTRLLVL.

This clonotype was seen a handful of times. CDR3 coding DNA: TGTGCCAGCAGCCCCCGGACAGGGGTCTCCTTAGGGGATCAAGAGACCCAGTACTTC. Translation gives CASSPRTGVSLGDQETQYF. This sequence joins TRBV7-8 and TRBJ2-5, with 9 nucleotides matching TRBD1. V lost 5 bases, J lost 2 bases, and 18 bases stayed unmatched. Germline V gene lookup returns CDR1 SGHVS and CDR2 FQNEAQ. This CDR3 comprises 19 residues.

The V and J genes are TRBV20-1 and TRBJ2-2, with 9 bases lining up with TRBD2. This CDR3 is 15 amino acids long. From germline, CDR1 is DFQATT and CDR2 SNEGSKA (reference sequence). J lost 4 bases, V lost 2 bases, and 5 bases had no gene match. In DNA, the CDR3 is TGCAGTGCTAGATCGCGGGGGGGCCGCACCGGGGAGCTGTTTTTT. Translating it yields CSARSRGGRTGELFF.

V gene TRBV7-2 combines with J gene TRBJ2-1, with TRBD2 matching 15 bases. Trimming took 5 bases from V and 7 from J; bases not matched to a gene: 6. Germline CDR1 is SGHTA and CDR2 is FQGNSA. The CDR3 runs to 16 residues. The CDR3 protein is CASSPGLAGGLNEQFF. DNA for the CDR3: TGTGCCAGCAGCCCAGGACTAGCGGGGGGGCTAAATGAGCAGTTCTTC.

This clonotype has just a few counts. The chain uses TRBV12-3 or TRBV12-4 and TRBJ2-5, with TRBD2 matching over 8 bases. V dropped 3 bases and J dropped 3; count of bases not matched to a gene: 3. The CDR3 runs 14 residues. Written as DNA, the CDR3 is TGTGCCAGCAGTTTCTCGACTAGCGAAGAGACCCAGTACTTC. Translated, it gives CASSFSTSEETQYF.

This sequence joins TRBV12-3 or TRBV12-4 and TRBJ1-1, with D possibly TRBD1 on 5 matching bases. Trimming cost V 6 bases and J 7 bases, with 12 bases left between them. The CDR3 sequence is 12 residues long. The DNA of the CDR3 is TGTGCCAGCAGCGACAGTTTCTTTGAAGCTTTCTTT. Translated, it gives CASSDSFFEAFF.

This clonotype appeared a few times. Here the CDR3 DNA reads TGCAGTGCTAACACACAGCGGACTAGCGGCAATGAGCAGTTCTTC. It codes for CSANTQRTSGNEQFF. The chain has TRBV20-1 and TRBJ2-1; TRBD2 aligns across 10 bases. The CDR3 runs 15 residues. CDR1 and CDR2 from the germline V gene are DFQATT and SNEGSKA (reference sequence). J lost 6 bases, V lost 4 bases, and 9 bases had no gene match.

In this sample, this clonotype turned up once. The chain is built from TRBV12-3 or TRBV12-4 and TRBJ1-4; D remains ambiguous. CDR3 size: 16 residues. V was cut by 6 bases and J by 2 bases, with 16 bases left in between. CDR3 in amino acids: CASSLGGGPTNEKLFF. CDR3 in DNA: TGTGCCAGCAGCCTTGGAGGCGGGCCGACTAATGAAAAACTGTTTTTT.

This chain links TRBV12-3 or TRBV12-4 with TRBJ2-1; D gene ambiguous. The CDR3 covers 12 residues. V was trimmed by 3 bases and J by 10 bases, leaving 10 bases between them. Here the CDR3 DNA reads TGTGCCAGCAGTTTGCAGAGCTACGAGCAGTTCTTC. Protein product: CASSLQSYEQFF.